This TCR beta chain stems from a study of CD8 T cells in ankylosing spondylitis. Study conclusions and caveats: Existing reports had already noted some motif variants in reactive arthritis synovial fluid and blood. Characteristic, it appeared, of ankylosing spondylitis blood was a TCR beta motif of about eight highly homologous variants.

TCRdb re-analysed the 5' RACE reads in MiXCR, keeping a single row per CDR3 protein. This sample has roughly 700,000 distinct CDR3 sequences, with under 20% found just once. This clonotype has a handful of counts. What it binds is not known. The CDR3 has 14 residues. Between the trimmed V and J ends, which lost 6 bases and 3 bases, there was a span of 11 bases. The V and J genes are TRBV12-3 or TRBV12-4 and TRBJ1-4; D possibly corresponds to TRBD1 (5 bases). This receptor was obtained from a male donor with ankylosing spondylitis. Sequences were obtained from blood, either unsorted or a sorted T cell fraction (not recorded which). DNA for the CDR3: TGTGCCAGCAGACCAGGGAGAGCTAATGAAAAACTGTTTTTT. Translated: CASRPGRANEKLFF.